The present entry profiles one T cell receptor beta chain with its context. This clone has just one count. Its antigen remains undetermined. Qualities for individual bases were not recorded, and no much larger clone is one base off. This sample was included in a study of blood T cell repertoires in COVID-19 (dated by TCRdb to the early 2020s). Some background on the complete study: Samples from collaborators originated in the United States, Italy and Spain and spanned both the acute and convalescent phases of COVID-19. The repertoires were made available in a free public database intended to serve as a resource for research on the immune response to SARS-CoV-2. Sample metadata almost always included a de-identified subject ID, COVID-19 status, age in years and sex. Subjects who had been exposed to COVID-19, were actively infected with it, or had recovered from it provided the deeply sampled blood TCRbeta repertoires that made up the dataset. The material from the prospective study consisted of cDNA or gDNA derived from T cells, B-cell-depleted T cells, or PBMCs. Samples were obtained from the ongoing ImmuneRACE study (first 160 participants) and from over 1,000 subjects provided by 6 global collaborators. Where HLA class I and class II types were available, the types were taken from metadata supplied by the sample provider, not from assay-based typing.

Whole blood was collected in K2EDTA tubes by collaborating institutions according to the institutions' own protocols. Collaborator samples were shipped for TCRbeta analysis as frozen whole blood, isolated PBMCs, or DNA extracted from either sample type. TCRbeta CDR3 regions were amplified from genomic DNA by means of the immunoSEQ Assay, a bias-controlled multiplex PCR. From the authors' description of their analysis: The number of nucleated cells in each sample was estimated by amplification of reference gene primers within the assay. To quantify the absolute abundance of each unique TCRbeta CDR3 rearrangement, sequence reads were collapsed and filtered. Productive Simpson clonality was computed per sample as the square root of Simpson's diversity index over productive rearrangements. Drawn from immuneACCESS, this table holds only the in-frame rearrangements with V and J called that TCRdb kept. Clones are partly lost; checked studies trace under half to an unresolved V gene and leave the rest unexplained. Clone size and V and J calls were adopted from that table, with D and trimming inferred from the DNA. A total of under 200,000 clones appear in this sample, about 88% of them only once. 5.5% to 8.5% of the sample rests with the top ten.

Counted from cysteine to phenylalanine, this CDR3 has 14 amino acids. CDR3 DNA is the only sequence kept; it has 42 bases, read in frame from the first base. Here V drops 1 base and J drops 7 bases, and the junction holds 7 bases not matched to any gene. Reading the germline V gene gives CDR1 SGDLS and CDR2 YYNGEE. Points the paper makes about the study in general: How much clinical and demographic metadata was included differed by source and by participant, and the metadata was provided uncurated.

The sequence derives from a woman of 80 years or more in a cohort sampled during active or convalescent COVID-19. Source material: peripheral blood. Rearrangement joined TRBV9 to TRBJ1-2; 7 bases in between match TRBD1. This receptor carries the CDR3 CASSVRLNRGGYTF. Read as DNA, the sequence is TGTGCCAGCAGCGTAAGGCTCAACAGGGGTGGCTACACCTTC.